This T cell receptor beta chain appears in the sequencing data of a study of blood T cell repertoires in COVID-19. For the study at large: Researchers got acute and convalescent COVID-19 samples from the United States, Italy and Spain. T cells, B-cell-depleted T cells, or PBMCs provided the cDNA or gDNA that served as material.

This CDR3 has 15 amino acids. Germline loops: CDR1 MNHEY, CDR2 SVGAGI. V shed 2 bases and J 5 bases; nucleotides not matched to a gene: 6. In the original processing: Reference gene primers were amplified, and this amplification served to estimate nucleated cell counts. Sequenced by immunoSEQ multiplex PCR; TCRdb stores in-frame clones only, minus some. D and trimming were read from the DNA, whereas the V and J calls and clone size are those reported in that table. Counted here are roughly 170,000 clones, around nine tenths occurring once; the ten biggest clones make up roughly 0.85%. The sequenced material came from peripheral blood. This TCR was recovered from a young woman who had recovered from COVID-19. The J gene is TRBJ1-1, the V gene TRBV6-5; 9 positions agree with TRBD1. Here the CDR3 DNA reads TGTGCCAGCAGTTACAAGGGACAGGGAAGGACTGAAGCTTTCTTT. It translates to CASSYKGQGRTEAFF.